The clone carrying this T cell receptor (beta chain) was found a few times. Its antigen remains unidentified. This specimen comes from a study of CD8+ T cells in alopecia areata. At the level of the study: Treated individuals took tofacitinib by mouth, 5 to 10 mg twice daily. Treated patients were scored for severity by percent of scalp affected. Regarding the study as a whole: In scalp and blood, many expanded lesional clones persisted during tofacitinib.

Noted treatment: oral pan-JAK inhibitor, 5-10 mg twice daily. Separation by sorting yielded CD4+ and CD8+ T cells from PBMCs. V shed 6 bases and J shed 1 base, with 10 bases lying between them. This CDR3 spans 14 amino acids. Germline V lookup: CDR1 SQVTM, CDR2 ANQGSEA. Sequencing used cDNA as its template, made by extracting RNA and reverse transcribing it. Libraries were prepared by immunoSEQ multiplex PCR; TCRdb keeps only in-frame clonotypes and omits some of them. Of roughly 70,000 clones in the sample, 29% were seen once. Here the sequenced sample was CD8+ T cells sorted from blood, taken at week 4, from a patient treated with tofacitinib. The chain carries TRBV29-1 and TRBJ2-6; maybe TRBD1 (6 bases). This receptor was obtained from a human donor with alopecia areata. The CDR3 DNA reads TGCAGCGTCAGCGACAGGTCTGGGGCCAACGTCCTGACTTTC. Protein sequence: CSVSDRSGANVLTF.